Below, one T cell receptor beta chain is given with its context. The source of the sample is a study of cytomegalovirus exposure and HLA in healthy donors. PCR used 60 Vbeta primers and 13 Jbeta primers. Method: immunoSEQ multiplex PCR; TCRdb's copy keeps in-frame clones and lacks some. Of 150,000 to 160,000 clones in the sample, approximately 80% were seen once. Germline V gene lookup returns CDR1 MNHEY and CDR2 SMNVEV (reference sequence). V lost 5 bases to trimming and J lost 9 bases; unmatched junction nucleotides: 13. This CDR3 region has 16 residues. Sequencing used PBMCs. V usage is TRBV27 and J usage is TRBJ2-1; 10 positions match TRBD2. This TCR derives from a man younger than 45 in good health and CMV-seropositive. CDR3 sequence reads: CASSRLAGVWAVEQFF. The DNA for the CDR3 is TGTGCCAGCAGTAGGCTAGCGGGAGTGTGGGCAGTTGAGCAGTTCTTC.